What follows describes a single T cell receptor beta chain. What antigen it recognizes has not been identified. Base-call qualities are not available, and no considerably larger clone is one nucleotide away. The CDR3 regions of human TCRbeta chains were analyzed by immunosequencing. Per the source publication's procedure: Repertoire TCRs were checked for matches against a reference library of SARS-CoV-2-specific TCRs that had been generated using the MIRA antigen-specificity platform. Breadth meant the fraction of unique TCRs that were SARS-CoV-2-associated, whereas depth meant the fraction of total T cells that were SARS-CoV-2-associated. Each spike-specific TCR was assigned to its reactive spike region and to a CD4 or CD8 class using the MIRA data. Log10-transformed breadth and depth values were compared by one-way ANOVA with Sidak's multiple comparisons tests. TCRdb carries this immuneACCESS record with in-frame sequences only. Its versions omit some clonotypes, under half of them owing to an unresolved V gene in the studies checked, with the rest unexplained. V and J calls and clone size are those listed in that table; D and trimming were worked out from the DNA. In this sample the table shows fewer than 180,000 clones, roughly 90% of which occur a single time. In total, the top ten clones hold approximately 3.4% of the sample.

Trimming removed 5 bases from V and 6 bases from J; the gene matches leave 14 bases unexplained. Including the terminal cysteine and phenylalanine, the CDR3 comprises 16 residues. The retained sequence is limited to the CDR3, 48 bases, with the frame set at the first base. CDR1 and CDR2 were assigned from the germline V gene (reference sequence) as SGHAT and FQDESV. The time point label for this specimen denotes: about 28 days (+/-7) after the second vaccine dose. AZD1222 recipients whose second dose came at about 4 weeks and those whose second dose came at about 12 weeks were combined into one group, since spike-specific TCR depth and breadth did not differ between the two schedules. Vaccinee samples were obtained from the UK trials COV001 and COV002, which included a single-blind randomized controlled phase 2/3 trial of AZD1222 (ChAdOx1 nCoV-19) in healthy adults. Trial participant PBMC samples were collected at day 0 and day 28 after the second dose for TCRbeta chain sequencing.

The data stem from a study of T cell responses to AZD1222 COVID-19 vaccine (dated by TCRdb to 2020 to 2023). Background on the whole study: A total of 240 or so trial participants underwent TCR sequencing, of whom around 210 had received two doses of AZD1222 and about 25 had received two doses of the MenACWY control vaccine. Trial participants were enrolled by age into 18-55, 56-69 and 70-plus year subgroups, with around 150, 28 and 57 TCR-sequenced participants respectively.

Findings and caveats that apply to the study as a whole: The 56-69-year group was small, and its depth increase did not reach significance, likely because of low power. The vaccine-associated CD4 TCRs covered the entire spike protein, and the dominant responses fell in regions 160-218 and 743-854. Spike-specific TCR breadth and depth rose significantly after two AZD1222 doses compared with day 0 and with MenACWY recipients. Reportedly, close to half of the unique spike-specific TCRs recognized epitopes lying outside the regions that are mutated in the B.1.351 and B.1.1.7 variants. Because no samples from the day 14 peak response were available, repertoires could be characterized only after the peak T cell response. Conclusions about previously exposed vaccinees are limited, since just five or six AZD1222 recipients were seropositive for SARS-CoV-2 at baseline. Most participants were white British and females outnumbered males, and the authors suggested that clonal diversity may have been underestimated.

The receptor chain draws on TRBV11-1 and TRBJ2-3; 7 bases in the junction line up with TRBD2. Sample: peripheral blood, taken 28 days after the second AZD1222 dose. The receptor's source is an adult who received the AZD1222 COVID-19 vaccine. The CDR3 here reads CASSDDWAGEPDTQYF. The DNA sequence follows: TGTGCCAGCAGCGATGACTGGGCGGGAGAACCCGATACGCAGTATTTT.